One sample yielded the 11 T cell receptor beta chains listed below, sequenced in a study of T cell responses to AZD1222 COVID-19 vaccine. TCRdb's table, derived via immunoSEQ multiplex PCR, lists solely in-frame clones and lacks some. The sample holds 140,000 to 150,000 clones, around nine tenths seen once. Specimen: peripheral blood, collected on day 0 of AZD1222 vaccination. The origin of the receptors is an adult in good health.

The V call is TRBV2, the J call TRBJ2-7, with 11 positions matching TRBD2. This CDR3 has 18 amino acids. Trimming took 9 bases from V and 5 from J; bases not matched to a gene: 21. Germline CDR1 and CDR2: SNHLY and FYNNEI. The CDR3 protein is CARRGSFRTTSGTHEQYF. In DNA form, the CDR3 reads TGTGCCAGACGGGGCTCATTTCGGACGACTAGCGGGACTCACGAGCAGTACTTC.

J is TRBJ2-1 and V is TRBV9; 8 bases agree with TRBD1. CDR1 and CDR2 (germline): SGDLS, YYNGEE. The CDR3 loop spans 16 amino acids. Unmatched junction bases numbered 4, after V lost 0 bases and J lost 2 bases. CDR3 nucleotides: TGTGCCAGCAGCGTAGTATCACAGGGGGCCTACAATGAGCAGTTCTTC. It is translated as CASSVVSQGAYNEQFF.

The rearrangement links TRBV7-9 to TRBJ2-3; D remains ambiguous. V was cut by 7 bases and J by 7 bases, with 12 bases left in between. The germline CDR1 and CDR2 sequences are SEHNR and FQNEAQ (reference sequence). The CDR3 has 12 amino acids. CDR3 nucleotides: TGTGCCAGCACCGGCGAAATTTATACGCAGTATTTT. Amino acid sequence: CASTGEIYTQYF.

This clone has only one observation. The CDR3 nucleotides read TGCAGCGTTGAACAGGCTAGCAGGTTCAATGAGCAGTTCTTC. Protein product: CSVEQASRFNEQFF. The chain carries TRBV29-1 and TRBJ2-1, with D tentatively TRBD2 (5 bases). This CDR3 comprises 14 residues. Per the germline V gene, CDR1 is SQVTM and CDR2 is ANQGSEA. V was clipped by 2 bases and J by 6 bases, with 14 bases between them.

The chain links TRBV2 to TRBJ1-5, with no clear D. The germline V and J ends were trimmed by 8 bases and 6 bases, with 17 bases remaining between them. The CDR3 extends over 14 amino acids. Germline CDR1 reads SNHLY; CDR2 reads FYNNEI. For the CDR3, the DNA is TGTGCCAGCCGGATGGACGGTCACGGTCAGCCCCAGCATTTT. This translates into CASRMDGHGQPQHF.

The rearrangement joins TRBV11-2 to TRBJ2-7; D is ambiguous. The CDR3 sequence is 10 residues long. Trimming removed 6 bases at V and 7 bases at J, with 7 bases between. Germline CDR1 SGHAT, CDR2 FQNNGV. CDR3 coding DNA: TGTGCCAGCAGAATCCGGGAGCAGTACTTC. Translated, it gives CASRIREQYF.

This clone was seen once. This chain joins TRBV6-5 and TRBJ2-1; the match to TRBD2 covers 9 bases. Trimming took 6 bases from V and 3 from J; bases not matched to a gene: 3. The CDR3 runs 14 residues. The germline CDR1 and CDR2 sequences are MNHEY and SVGAGI. This chain's CDR3 is CASRIAGDYNEQFF. In DNA form, the CDR3 reads TGTGCCAGCAGGATAGCGGGGGACTACAATGAGCAGTTCTTC.

This chain's CDR3 is CASSLRDGNTEAFF. CDR3 sequence (DNA): TGTGCCAGCAGCTTAAGGGACGGTAACACTGAAGCTTTCTTT. The rearrangement links TRBV7-2 to TRBJ1-1; perhaps TRBD1 as D (5 bases). The germline V and J ends were trimmed by 2 bases and 2 bases, with 9 bases remaining between them. Germline lookup yields CDR1 SGHTA and CDR2 FQGNSA. The CDR3 is 14 amino acids.

This chain uses TRBV7-2 with TRBJ1-2; D is undetermined. Germline-derived CDR1 and CDR2 are SGHTA and FQGNSA. The CDR3 spans 13 residues. V shed 4 bases and J shed 7 bases, with 13 bases lying between them. Written as DNA, the CDR3 is TGTGCCAGCAGCTCCCAGCTAAGGACTGGCTACACCTTC. The encoded protein is CASSSQLRTGYTF.

The V gene is TRBV18, the J gene TRBJ1-3; D ambiguous. V gave up 5 bases and J gave up 2 bases, with 10 bases separating them. CDR3 length: 14 amino acids. The germline V gene encodes CDR1 KGHSH and CDR2 LQKENI. CDR3 sequence (DNA): TGTGCCAGCTCATGGACCATGGCTGGAAACACCATATATTTT. Translation: CASSWTMAGNTIYF.

The V call is TRBV7-3, the J call TRBJ2-2; D is ambiguous. V gave up 3 bases and J gave up 0 bases, with 2 bases separating them. The germline CDR1 and CDR2 sequences are SGHTA and FQGTGA. The CDR3 runs 13 residues. The CDR3 DNA sequence: TGTGCCAGCAGCTTCTCGAACACCGGGGAGCTGTTTTTT. Translated, it gives CASSFSNTGELFF.